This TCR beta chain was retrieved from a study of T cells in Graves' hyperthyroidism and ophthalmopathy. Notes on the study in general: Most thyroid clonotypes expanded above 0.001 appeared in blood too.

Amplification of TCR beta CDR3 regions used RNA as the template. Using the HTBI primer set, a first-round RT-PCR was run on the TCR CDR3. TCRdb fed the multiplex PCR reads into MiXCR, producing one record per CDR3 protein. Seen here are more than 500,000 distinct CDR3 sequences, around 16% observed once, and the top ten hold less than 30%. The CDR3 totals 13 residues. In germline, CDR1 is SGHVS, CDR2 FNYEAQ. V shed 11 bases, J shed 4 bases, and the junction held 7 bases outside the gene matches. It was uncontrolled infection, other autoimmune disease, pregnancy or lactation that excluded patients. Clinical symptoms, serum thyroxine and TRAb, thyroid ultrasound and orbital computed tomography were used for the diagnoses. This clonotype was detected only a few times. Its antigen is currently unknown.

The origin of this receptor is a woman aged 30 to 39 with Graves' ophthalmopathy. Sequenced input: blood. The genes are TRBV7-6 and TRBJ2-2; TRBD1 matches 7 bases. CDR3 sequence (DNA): TGTGCCGTGCGACAGGGTAGCACCGGGGAGCTGTTTTTT. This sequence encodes CAVRQGSTGELFF.